Sequencing of this T cell receptor beta chain was carried out in a study of blood T cell repertoires in COVID-19. Data came from immunoSEQ multiplex PCR; TCRdb stores just in-frame clones and leaves some out. The sample includes more than 45,000 clones, roughly 90% seen only once; the top ten take about 2.7%. This clone occurred once. Germline V gives CDR1 KGHSH, CDR2 LQKENI. CDR3 length equals 17 residues. J gave up 1 base and V 0 bases, and 3 bases lay outside the gene matches. Sequencing used peripheral blood. V is TRBV18 and J is TRBJ2-3; 11 positions match TRBD2. The TCR was taken from a man aged 80 or over with acute or convalescent COVID-19. The DNA for the CDR3 is TGTGCCAGCTCACCACCCGGACTAGCGGGTGGCACAGATACGCAGTATTTT. Residues: CASSPPGLAGGTDTQYF. The whole variable domain, remainder taken from reference TRBV18 and TRBJ2-3, is NAGVMQNPRHLVRRRGQEARLRCSPMKGHSHVYWYRQLPEEGLKFMVYLQKENIIDESGMPKERFSAEFPKEGPSILRIQQVVRGDSAAYFCASSPPGLAGGTDTQYFGPGTRLTVL.